Described below is a single T cell receptor (beta chain) sequence and its context. Its binding antigen is unknown. No per-base quality is available; no much larger clone lies one base away. This sample was included in a study of blood T cell repertoires in COVID-19 (dated by TCRdb to the early 2020s). In terms of the full investigation: The collaborator samples originated in the United States, Italy and Spain and spanned the acute and convalescent phases of COVID-19. The prospective study material was composed of cDNA or gDNA derived from T cells, B-cell-depleted T cells, or PBMCs. Deeply sampled blood TCRbeta repertoires from subjects exposed to, actively infected with, or recovered from COVID-19 were included in the dataset. A freely available public database, intended as a resource for researchers studying the immune response to SARS-CoV-2, is where the repertoires were released. Samples came from the ongoing ImmuneRACE study (first 160 participants) plus 1,254 subjects from 6 global collaborators. The sample metadata nearly always contained a de-identified subject ID, COVID-19 status, age in years and sex. HLA class I and class II types, where available, came from metadata supplied by the sample provider rather than from assay-based typing. What the study reported, not specific to this receptor: The quantity of clinical and demographic metadata differed by source and by participant and was supplied without curation.

TCRbeta CDR3 regions were amplified from genomic DNA by means of the immunoSEQ Assay, a bias-controlled multiplex PCR. In the paper's pipeline: The number of nucleated cells in each sample was estimated from the amplification of reference gene primers within the assay. Sequence reads were collapsed and filtered to measure the absolute abundance of every unique TCRbeta CDR3 rearrangement. Productive Simpson clonality was computed per sample as the square root of Simpson's diversity index over productive rearrangements. The clones in this table, taken by TCRdb from immuneACCESS, are in-frame only. Not every clone is retained; where verified, under half of the shortfall comes from an unresolved V gene, and the cause of the rest is unknown. That table supplies the V and J calls and clone size; D and trimming were determined from the DNA. The sample table records tens of thousands of clones; 88% of these occur just once. Jointly, the top ten make up 25% to 35% of the sample.

Collaborating institutions collected whole blood in K2EDTA tubes following their own protocols. Collaborator samples were shipped for TCRbeta analysis as frozen whole blood, isolated PBMCs, or DNA extracted from either sample type. This TCR came from a man in his forties or fifties with acute or convalescent COVID-19. Sequencing was carried out using peripheral blood.

The CDR3 corresponds to CASRGQHNEKLFF. The DNA is as follows: TGTGCCAGCAGGGGACAGCATAATGAAAAACTGTTTTTT. The chain couples TRBV5-6 to TRBJ1-4; TRBD1 fits 7 bases in the junction. Spanning cysteine to phenylalanine, the CDR3 consists of 13 amino acids. The CDR3 DNA has 39 bases and is translated from base 1. Trimming leaves V shorter by 5 bases and J shorter by 4 bases, with the junction holding 2 bases beyond the gene matches. For CDR1 and CDR2, the germline V gene lists SGHDT and YYEEEE.